Below, 14 T cell receptor beta chains from the same sample are listed, as sequenced in a study of cytomegalovirus exposure and HLA in healthy donors. Sequencing used immunoSEQ multiplex PCR; TCRdb keeps in-frame clones, though not all of them. The data hold around 61,000 clones, with 92% observed a single time. The sequenced material came from PBMCs. These receptors all stem from a man younger than 35 in good health and CMV-seropositive.

Written as DNA, the CDR3 is TGCGCCAGCAGCAAAGGACAGGGCGCAGATACGCAGTATTTT. Translation gives CASSKGQGADTQYF. This chain links TRBV5-1 with TRBJ2-3; TRBD1 matches 8 bases. The CDR3 extends over 14 amino acids. The germline gives CDR1 SGHRS, CDR2 YFSETQ. V lost 4 bases to trimming and J lost 4 bases; unmatched junction nucleotides: 5.

This clone was seen a handful of times. The chain uses TRBV7-3 and TRBJ2-1; 13 bases match TRBD2. The V gene's germline CDR1 is SGHTA and CDR2 FQGTGA. Germline trimming cut 4 bases from V and 7 bases from J; bases unmatched to any gene: 4. This CDR3 is built from 15 residues. Here the CDR3 DNA reads TGTGCCAGCAGCTCTGGACTAGCGGGAGTTAATGAGCAGTTCTTC. Its protein product is CASSSGLAGVNEQFF.

This clone showed up just once. This chain links TRBV5-5 with TRBJ1-5, with 8 nucleotides matching TRBD1. CDR3 size: 15 residues. After removal of 3 bases from V and 7 bases from J, the junction contained 9 bases not matched to a gene. Germline CDR1 is SGHKS and CDR2 is YYEKEE (reference sequence). The CDR3 coding sequence is TGTGCCAGCAGCTGGGGTCAGGGGGCTGGCCAGCCCCAGCATTTT. This translates into CASSWGQGAGQPQHF.

The genes are TRBV6-6 and TRBJ2-7, with 12 positions matching TRBD2. In germline, CDR1 is MNHNY, CDR2 SVGAGI (reference sequence). V lost 4 bases, J lost 2 bases, and 3 bases stayed unmatched. This CDR3 comprises 15 residues. The CDR3 DNA is TGTGCCAGCAGTTCCGGACTAGCGGGGCCCTACGAGCAGTACTTC. This codes for CASSSGLAGPYEQYF.

V and J are TRBV28 and TRBJ1-2; 9 positions match TRBD1. In germline, CDR1 is MDHEN, CDR2 SYDVKM. The CDR3 has 14 amino acids. Trimming cost V 7 bases and J 4 bases; bases outside gene matches: 7. The DNA of the CDR3 is TGTGCCAGCAATGGGGACAGGGAGGGCTATGGCTACACCTTC. As protein: CASNGDREGYGYTF.

The V call is TRBV14, the J call TRBJ2-3, with D possibly TRBD1 on 6 matching bases. V was trimmed by 4 bases and J by 0 bases, leaving 11 bases between them. Germline assignment: CDR1 SGHDN and CDR2 FVKESK. This CDR3 is 15 amino acids long. The CDR3 region is CASSPWGPSTDTQYF. CDR3 in DNA: TGTGCCAGCAGCCCCTGGGGGCCTAGCACAGATACGCAGTATTTT.

The rearrangement joins TRBV30 to TRBJ2-3; maybe TRBD2 (5 bases). Trimming shortened V by 0 bases and J by 2 bases, and 9 bases separated the two germline ends. This CDR3 is built from 14 residues. Germline CDR1 is GTSNPN and CDR2 is SVGIG (reference sequence). As DNA, the CDR3 is TGTGCCTGGAGTGTATTCGGGAACACAGATACGCAGTATTTT. It codes for CAWSVFGNTDTQYF.

The V and J genes are TRBV5-6 and TRBJ2-2; no definite D call. The CDR3 spans 15 residues. Trimming cost V 0 bases and J 0 bases, with 6 bases left between them. From germline, CDR1 is SGHDT and CDR2 YYEEEE. The DNA of the CDR3 is TGTGCCAGCAGCTTGGGGCCAGCGAACACCGGGGAGCTGTTTTTT. Residues: CASSLGPANTGELFF.

This chain uses TRBV5-5 with TRBJ1-2, with D uncertain. The CDR3 runs to 13 residues. V was pared by 0 bases and J by 3 bases, with 6 bases between. Germline values: CDR1 SGHKS, CDR2 YYEKEE (reference sequence). This CDR3 is CASSLGTDYGYTF. The DNA of the CDR3 is TGTGCCAGCAGCTTGGGAACAGACTATGGCTACACCTTC.

This chain links TRBV4-1 with TRBJ2-5, with TRBD2 identical over 15 bases. Germline lookup yields CDR1 MGHRA and CDR2 YSYEKL. The length of the CDR3 is 18 residues. Trimming took 0 bases from V and 5 from J; bases not matched to a gene: 7. CDR3 sequence: CASSQEWTSGRAGETQYF. The CDR3 DNA is TGCGCCAGCAGCCAAGAATGGACTAGCGGGAGGGCCGGGGAGACCCAGTACTTC.

J is TRBJ2-7 and V is TRBV19; 10 nucleotides match TRBD2. Germline V gene sequence: CDR1 LNHDA, CDR2 SQIVND (reference sequence). V shed 1 base and J 2 bases; nucleotides not matched to a gene: 5. The CDR3 loop spans 16 amino acids. The CDR3 region is CASSIGLAGRTYEQYF. CDR3 in DNA: TGTGCCAGTAGTATAGGACTAGCGGGCCGCACCTACGAGCAGTACTTC.

This chain links TRBV27 with TRBJ1-1; 7 nucleotides match TRBD1. Germline assignment: CDR1 MNHEY and CDR2 SMNVEV (reference sequence). The CDR3 is 13 residues long. V gave up 5 bases and J gave up 11 bases; unmatched junction bases: 11. DNA of the CDR3: TGTGCCAGCAGTCCAACCCAGACAGGGTTGGCTTTCTTT. Its translation: CASSPTQTGLAFF.

V is TRBV6-6 and J is TRBJ2-7; 9 bases map to TRBD2. There are 16 residues in the CDR3. Trimming removed 7 bases from V and 1 base from J; junction bases left unmatched: 11. CDR1 is MNHNY and CDR2 is SVGAGI in the germline V gene (reference sequence). CDR3 region: CASIPGLAQKSYEQYF. The CDR3 coding sequence is TGTGCCAGCATTCCGGGACTAGCTCAAAAGTCCTACGAGCAGTACTTC.

The chain has TRBV6-6 and TRBJ2-1; 12 bases are shared with TRBD2. This CDR3 has 14 residues. Germline assignment: CDR1 MNHNY and CDR2 SVGAGI (reference sequence). The ends lost 6 bases at V and 13 bases at J; junction bases unmatched: 10. The CDR3 is CASSPGTSGFSQFF. The CDR3 nucleotides are TGTGCCAGCAGCCCAGGGACTAGCGGGTTTTCCCAGTTCTTC.